A selection of T cell receptor beta chains follows, all from one sample in a study of T-cell memory formation after mild COVID-19. TCRdb analysed the 5' RACE reads with MiXCR anew, one entry per CDR3 protein. The data show 85,000 to 120,000 distinct CDR3 sequences, approximately 13% seen once. The specimen sequenced was PBMCs or a T cell subset sorted from them (not recorded which). The receptors were sampled from an adult woman who had mild COVID-19 (a few samples of this study predate the infection). Cell type and time point are not known. Both conserved end residues are part of each CDR3. The D gene is left open where the match is weak. Clone size is given for some rows only: seen once, a few or many times, or a class if the clone is expanded.

D gene	clone size	V gene	J gene	CDR3 DNA	CDR3 protein
-	-	TRBV20-1	TRBJ2-7	TGCAGTGCTAGAGATCCCGAGAGGGGGAGCTACGAGCAGTACTTC	CSARDPERGSYEQYF
-	-	TRBV5-1	TRBJ1-2	TGCGCCAGCAGCGAAGGACAGTCAGCTAACTATGGCTACACCTTC	CASSEGQSANYGYTF
-	-	TRBV9	TRBJ2-1	TGTGCCAGCAGCGTATCGAGAGACTTTTACAATGAGCAGTTCTTC	CASSVSRDFYNEQFF
TRBD2	-	TRBV18	TRBJ2-1	TGTGCCAGCTCACCACTGCTAGCGGGGGGTTACAATGAGCAGTTCTTC	CASSPLLAGGYNEQFF
-	many	TRBV20-1	TRBJ2-3	TGCAGTGCTAGAGATGTTAACAGTCTACTTACAGATACGCAGTATTTT	CSARDVNSLLTDTQYF
-	few	TRBV4-1	TRBJ1-1	TGCGCCAGCAGCCACCCTAGGGCGGGGTTGAGCACTGAAGCTTTCTTT	CASSHPRAGLSTEAFF
TRBD2	few	TRBV5-1	TRBJ2-7	TGCGCCAGCAGCTTGACTAGCGGATCCTACGAGCAGTACTTC	CASSLTSGSYEQYF
-	-	TRBV6-5	TRBJ2-7	TGTGCCAGCAGTTACTCGGGAGCACAGGGACCTTACGAGCAGTACTTC	CASSYSGAQGPYEQYF
-	few	TRBV9	TRBJ2-1	TGTGCCAGCAGCGTAGATGGTCGGGAGTCACACAATGAGCAGTTCTTC	CASSVDGRESHNEQFF
-	few	TRBV4-2	TRBJ2-7	TGTGCCAGCAGCCAAGATCGCTACGAGCAGTACTTC	CASSQDRYEQYF
-	many	TRBV4-3	TRBJ2-5	TGCGCCAGCAGCCAAGATAGGACTGCCCGGCGAGGCCAGTACTTC	CASSQDRTARRGQYF
-	few	TRBV7-9	TRBJ1-1	TGTGCCAGCAGCTTGGGACACCCGAACACTGAAGCTTTCTTT	CASSLGHPNTEAFF
TRBD1	many	TRBV29-1	TRBJ2-7	TGCAGCGTTGTTCCGGTAGGGGGCGAGTGGGAGCAGTACTTC	CSVVPVGGEWEQYF
TRBD1	few	TRBV24-1	TRBJ2-1	TGTGCCACCAGTGATGGCGCAGGGGGCGTAGACAATGAGCAGTTCTTC	CATSDGAGGVDNEQFF
TRBD2	-	TRBV3-1	TRBJ2-1	TGTGCCAGCAGCCCGGGGACTAGCGGGAGGGGGAGCTCCTACAATGAGCAGTTCTTC	CASSPGTSGRGSSYNEQFF
-	-	TRBV4-2	TRBJ1-2	TGTGCCAGCAGCCAAGATCGGGTGTGGGGTGATGGCTACACCTTC	CASSQDRVWGDGYTF
-	few	TRBV19	TRBJ2-2	TGTGCCAGTTCGGAGGGGACCCACACCGGGGAGCTGTTTTTT	CASSEGTHTGELFF
-	many	TRBV6-2/TRBV6-3	TRBJ2-1	TGTGCCAGCAGTTACTCCGGAAACAATGAGCAGTTCTTC	CASSYSGNNEQFF
-	-	TRBV11-2	TRBJ2-3	TGTGCCAGCAGCTCGGGGGTCTGGGACACAGATACGCAGTATTTT	CASSSGVWDTDTQYF
-	many	TRBV5-1	TRBJ2-3	TGCGCCAGCAGCTTTACTCAGGGTGAAGAGCAGTATTTT	CASSFTQGEEQYF
-	-	TRBV27	TRBJ2-7	TGTGCCAGCAGTTTATCGGGGTTGGCCTCCTACGAGCAGTACTTC	CASSLSGLASYEQYF
-	-	TRBV13	TRBJ2-3	TGTGCCAGCAGCTCGAGGGGATACACAGATACGCAGTATTTT	CASSSRGYTDTQYF
-	many	TRBV20-1	TRBJ2-1	TGCAGTGCTAGAGGGTGGGAGATGGCCTACAATGAGCAGTTCTTC	CSARGWEMAYNEQFF
-	-	TRBV5-1	TRBJ2-5	TGCGCCAGCAGCACGACCACCTCGGAGACCCAGTACTTC	CASSTTTSETQYF
TRBD2	-	TRBV5-5	TRBJ2-3	TGTGCCAGCAGCTTGGAACTAGCGGGGAGCACAGATACGCAGTATTTT	CASSLELAGSTDTQYF
-	-	TRBV12-3/TRBV12-4	TRBJ2-2	TGTGCCAGCAGAACCTTCTGGGACAGCGGGACCGGGGAGCTGTTTTTT	CASRTFWDSGTGELFF
TRBD2	few	TRBV29-1	TRBJ2-7	TGCAGCGCCGGGACTAGCGGCTACGAGCAGTACTTC	CSAGTSGYEQYF
-	few	TRBV29-1	TRBJ2-1	TGCAGCGTTAGGAGCAATGAGCAGTTCTTC	CSVRSNEQFF
-	few	TRBV30	TRBJ1-4	TGTGCCTGGAGTGTGTGGGGGAAAACTAATGAAAAACTGTTTTTT	CAWSVWGKTNEKLFF
-	-	TRBV4-1	TRBJ2-3	TGCGCCAGCAGCCCCGGGACGCGTGTCACAGATACGCAGTATTTT	CASSPGTRVTDTQYF
-	few	TRBV15	TRBJ2-7	TGTGCCACCAGCAGAGAATGGGACTTTTCCCTCGAGCAGTACTTC	CATSREWDFSLEQYF
-	many	TRBV6-2/TRBV6-3	TRBJ2-7	TGTGCCAGCAGTTACAAGTTAGCAGGCGAGCAGTACTTC	CASSYKLAGEQYF
TRBD1	few	TRBV6-5	TRBJ2-1	TGTGCCAGCAGTTACCGAGGACAGGCGCCCTACAATGAGCAGTTCTTC	CASSYRGQAPYNEQFF
-	-	TRBV24-1	TRBJ1-5	TGTGCCACCAGTTCCGTTTATAGCAATCAGCCCCAGCATTTT	CATSSVYSNQPQHF
TRBD2	few	TRBV7-6	TRBJ2-3	TGTGCCAGCGGCCTAGCGGGGGGGCTTGATACGCAGTATTTT	CASGLAGGLDTQYF
-	-	TRBV7-6	TRBJ2-7	TGTGCCAGCAGCCAGGAAGGGCGGGATAGCGAGCAGTACTTC	CASSQEGRDSEQYF
-	many	TRBV29-1	TRBJ2-3	TGCAGCGTTGTACTACAGGAGGGCACAGATACGCAGTATTTT	CSVVLQEGTDTQYF
TRBD2	-	TRBV7-2	TRBJ2-3	TGTGCCAGCAGCATCTCGGGACTCCCAATTGGGGGGGCAGATACGCAGTATTTT	CASSISGLPIGGADTQYF
TRBD1	-	TRBV28	TRBJ2-7	TGTGCCAGCAGCCCAAGGCCGGGACAGGGAGGCTACGAGCAGTACTTC	CASSPRPGQGGYEQYF
-	few	TRBV20-1	TRBJ1-1	TGCAGTGCTAGAGTTCGGGGACAGAACACTGAAGCTTTCTTT	CSARVRGQNTEAFF
-	-	TRBV6-2/TRBV6-3	TRBJ2-7	TGTGCCAGCAGTGTACTAGTAACCTCTCCCGAGCAGTACTTC	CASSVLVTSPEQYF
-	few	TRBV5-1	TRBJ2-3	TGCGCCAGCAGCTCCTGGACAGGGAGGGCCACAGATACGCAGTATTTT	CASSSWTGRATDTQYF
TRBD2	-	TRBV4-1	TRBJ2-3	TGCGCCAGCAGCCTGACTCTAGCGGGGGCCGCCGATACGCAGTATTTT	CASSLTLAGAADTQYF
TRBD2	few	TRBV7-2	TRBJ2-3	TGTGCCAGCAGCTTAGTACTAGCGGGACACACAGATACGCAGTATTTT	CASSLVLAGHTDTQYF
TRBD2	few	TRBV5-6	TRBJ2-3	TGTGCCAGCAGCTTGGTACTAGCGGGGGGGCCTGGTACGCAGTATTTT	CASSLVLAGGPGTQYF
-	few	TRBV2	TRBJ2-7	TGTGCCAGCAGTGCCCCACAGGGGGCGGCGGGAGGTGCCTACGAGCAGTACTTC	CASSAPQGAAGGAYEQYF
-	-	TRBV5-1	TRBJ2-1	TGCGCCAGCAGCTTGGTAGACCCCAATGAGCAGTTCTTC	CASSLVDPNEQFF
-	few	TRBV7-9	TRBJ2-7	TGTGCCAGTACGGGGGGCCTCCTCTACGAGCAGTACTTC	CASTGGLLYEQYF
-	-	TRBV12-3/TRBV12-4	TRBJ1-2	TGTGCCAGCAGTTTCGCGGCGGGCACCAACTATGGCTACACCTTC	CASSFAAGTNYGYTF
-	-	TRBV7-9	TRBJ1-4	TGTGCCAGCAGCTCTAGCAGGACTTCAACTAATGAAAAACTGTTTTTT	CASSSSRTSTNEKLFF
-	many	TRBV4-1	TRBJ2-7	TGCGCCAGCAGCCAAGAACGGGAAAGGGGTTCCTACGAGCAGTACTTC	CASSQERERGSYEQYF
TRBD2	medium-sized	TRBV9	TRBJ2-2	TGTGCCAGCAGCGGACTAGCGGGAGGGGGAACCGGGGAGCTGTTTTTT	CASSGLAGGGTGELFF
TRBD2	-	TRBV5-1	TRBJ2-3	TGCGCCAGCAGCCAAGCGGGGGGCGGCACAGATACGCAGTATTTT	CASSQAGGGTDTQYF
TRBD1	-	TRBV5-5	TRBJ2-2	TGTGCCAGCAGCTTGGCCGGGACAGGGTACACCGGGGAGCTGTTTTTT	CASSLAGTGYTGELFF
TRBD1	-	TRBV24-1	TRBJ2-7	TGTGCCACCAGTGATTCGGACAGGGGCGAGCAGTACTTC	CATSDSDRGEQYF
TRBD1	-	TRBV30	TRBJ2-7	TGTGCCTGGAGTGACGGACAGGGGGTCGAGCAGTACTTC	CAWSDGQGVEQYF
TRBD1	once	TRBV5-1	TRBJ2-7	TGCGCCAGCAGCTGTAGGAACAGGGGCTACGAGCAGTACTTC	CASSCRNRGYEQYF